The rows below give T cell receptor beta chains drawn from one sample of a study of blood T cell repertoires in COVID-19. Data came from immunoSEQ multiplex PCR; TCRdb stores just in-frame clones and leaves some out. The sample has 130,000 or so clones, more than 75% seen once. The sequenced sample consisted of peripheral blood. The receptors originated from a woman aged 45-65 years with acute or convalescent COVID-19. The CDR3 runs from the conserved cysteine through the conserved F or W. A D gene is named only where the DNA matches it firmly. Part of the rows lack a size; the others show once, few, many or a class for expanded clones.

j_call,v_call,clone_size,d_call,cdr3_aa
TRBJ2-2,TRBV11-3,once,TRBD1,CASSSTGMAGELFF
TRBJ2-3,TRBV11-3,once,.,CASSSLMGTDTQYF
TRBJ2-3,TRBV2,.,TRBD2,CASSDGGGAKDTQYF
TRBJ1-2,TRBV10-3,.,.,CASAQANYGYTF
TRBJ1-1,TRBV12-5,.,.,CASALSGGTQAFF
TRBJ2-2,TRBV5-4,.,.,CASSLGGLADTGELFF
TRBJ1-6,TRBV6-6,.,TRBD1,CASRHQRTGLNSPLHF
TRBJ1-2,TRBV19,.,TRBD1,CASSLTGEPIYGYTF
TRBJ2-3,TRBV18,.,.,CASSQGQSTDTQYF
TRBJ1-5,TRBV19,.,TRBD1,CASSIRQGAYSNQPQHF
TRBJ2-4,TRBV9,.,TRBD1,CASSVGQGADLAKNIQYF
TRBJ2-6,TRBV7-9,.,.,CASSFAGTGANVLTF
TRBJ1-4,TRBV18,.,.,CASSPTTETNEKLFF
TRBJ1-1,TRBV5-4,.,TRBD1,CASAPGQQNTEAFF
TRBJ1-5,TRBV19,.,TRBD1,CASSTPDRVEHF
TRBJ2-7,TRBV7-9,.,.,CASTQLIGDYEQYF